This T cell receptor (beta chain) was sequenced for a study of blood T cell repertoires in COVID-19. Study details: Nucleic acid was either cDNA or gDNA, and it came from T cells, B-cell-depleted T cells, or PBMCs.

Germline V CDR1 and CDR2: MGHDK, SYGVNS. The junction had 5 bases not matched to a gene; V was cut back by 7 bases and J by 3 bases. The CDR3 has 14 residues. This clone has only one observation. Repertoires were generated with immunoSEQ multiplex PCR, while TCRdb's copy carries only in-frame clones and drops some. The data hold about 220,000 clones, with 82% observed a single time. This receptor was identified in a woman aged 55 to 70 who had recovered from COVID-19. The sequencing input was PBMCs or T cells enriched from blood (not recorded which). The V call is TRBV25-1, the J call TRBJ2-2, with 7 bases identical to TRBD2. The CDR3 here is CASTISGDTGELFF. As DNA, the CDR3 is TGTGCCAGCACAATCAGCGGGGACACCGGGGAGCTGTTTTTT.